This entry features one TCR beta chain sequence. The antigen is undetermined. The entry originates in a study of CD8+CD57+ T cells in acquired aplastic anemia. Study outcomes and limitations: Shared by patients and controls, roughly 28 CD8+ CDR3s were abundant in patients. Controls did not differ significantly from patients in CD8+ Simpson's diversity.

The use of genomic DNA as template underpinned the TCR beta VDJ and CDR3 profiling. TCRdb recomputed calls from the reads with MiXCR, one row per CDR3 protein. The sample shows roughly 290,000 distinct CDR3 sequences, roughly 61% of them seen only once. The germline V and J ends were trimmed by 3 bases and 10 bases, with 10 bases remaining between them. The CDR3 runs to 11 residues. Germline CDR1 reads DFQATT; CDR2 reads SNEGSKA (reference sequence). Selection for sequencing was limited to patients who had shown CD8+CD57+ cell expansion by flow cytometry. Severe acquired aplastic anemia was present in all patients. Blood came from patients not yet given any therapy.

V and J are TRBV20-1 and TRBJ2-1; D not certain. Sequencing was performed on sorted CD4+, CD8+, or CD8+CD57+ T cells (not recorded which) from PBMCs. The source of this sequence is a human donor with aplastic anemia. CDR3 DNA: TGCAGTGCTAGGATAGCATCGGAGCAGTTCTTC. Its translation: CSARIASEQFF.